Sequencing of this T cell receptor beta chain was carried out in a study of blood T cell repertoires in COVID-19. At the level of the study: Collection of acute and convalescent COVID-19 samples took place in the United States, Italy and Spain.

In the authors' workflow: Reference gene primer amplification in the assay estimated nucleated cell counts. Measured with immunoSEQ multiplex PCR; TCRdb has only the in-frame clones, and not every one. The V and J calls and clone size were taken over from that table, and D and trimming were inferred from the DNA. Here the sample spans over 70,000 clones, roughly four fifths being singletons. Per the germline V gene, CDR1 is SGHVS and CDR2 is FQNEAQ. With V trimmed by 5 bases and J by 1 base, 5 bases remained unmatched. This CDR3 contains 16 residues. This chain joins TRBV7-8 and TRBJ2-3; 11 positions agree with TRBD2. The sequenced sample consisted of peripheral blood. The clonotype was recovered from a man in his sixties with acute or convalescent COVID-19. The CDR3 is CASSPPTSGGTDTQYF. CDR3 coding DNA: TGTGCCAGCAGCCCACCGACTAGCGGGGGCACAGATACGCAGTATTTT.